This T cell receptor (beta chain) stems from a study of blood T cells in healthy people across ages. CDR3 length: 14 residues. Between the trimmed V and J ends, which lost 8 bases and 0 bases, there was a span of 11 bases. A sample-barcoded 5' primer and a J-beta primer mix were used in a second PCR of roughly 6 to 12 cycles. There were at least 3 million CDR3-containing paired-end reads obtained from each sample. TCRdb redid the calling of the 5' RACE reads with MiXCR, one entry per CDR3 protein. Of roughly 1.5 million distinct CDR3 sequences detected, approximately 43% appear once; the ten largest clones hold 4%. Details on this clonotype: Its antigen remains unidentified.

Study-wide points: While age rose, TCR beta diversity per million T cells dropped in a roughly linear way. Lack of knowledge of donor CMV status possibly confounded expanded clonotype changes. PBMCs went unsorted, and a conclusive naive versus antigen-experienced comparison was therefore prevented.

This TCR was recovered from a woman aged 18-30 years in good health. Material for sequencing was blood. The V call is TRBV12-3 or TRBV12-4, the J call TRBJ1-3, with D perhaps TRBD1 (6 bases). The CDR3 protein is CASRWTVSGNTIYF. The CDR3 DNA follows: TGTGCCAGCCGATGGACAGTCTCTGGAAACACCATATATTTT.